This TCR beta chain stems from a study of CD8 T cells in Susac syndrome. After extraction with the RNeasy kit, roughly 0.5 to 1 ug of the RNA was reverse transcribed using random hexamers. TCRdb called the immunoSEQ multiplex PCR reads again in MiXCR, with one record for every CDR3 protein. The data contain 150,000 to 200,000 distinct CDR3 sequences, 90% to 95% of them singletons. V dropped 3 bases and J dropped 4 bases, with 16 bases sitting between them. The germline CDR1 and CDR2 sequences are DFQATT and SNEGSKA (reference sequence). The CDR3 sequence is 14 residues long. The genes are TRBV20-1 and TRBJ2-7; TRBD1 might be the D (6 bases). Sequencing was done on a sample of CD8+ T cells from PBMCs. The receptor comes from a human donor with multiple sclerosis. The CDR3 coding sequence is TGCAGTGCTAGCTCGGGCAGGGGCCCTTACGAGCAGTACTTC. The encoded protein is CSASSGRGPYEQYF.